One sample yielded the 27 T cell receptor beta chains listed below, sequenced in a study of OX40 agonist ivuxolimab in advanced cancers. Produced via immunoSEQ multiplex PCR; TCRdb's table is partial and in-frame only. Of more than 50,000 clones in the sample, 70% to 90% are singletons; the top ten hold roughly 12%. The sequencing used CD4+ or CD8+ T cells sorted from blood, collected in a trial of the OX40 agonist ivuxolimab. Receptors originate from an adult with an advanced solid tumor such as melanoma, head and neck, liver or kidney cancer.

The gene calls are TRBV5-8 and TRBJ2-7; the D is unclear. Trimming took 0 bases from V and 2 from J, leaving 12 bases between them. This CDR3 has 15 amino acids. Germline lookup yields CDR1 SGHTS and CDR2 YDEGEE. CDR3 bases: TGTGCCAGCAGCTTGGGCCCCCACAGCACCTACGAGCAGTACTTC. Its translation: CASSLGPHSTYEQYF.

The chain carries TRBV19 and TRBJ1-1, with unresolved D. Trimming pared 2 bases from V and 3 bases from J, leaving 10 bases between. In germline, CDR1 is LNHDA, CDR2 SQIVND (reference sequence). This CDR3 region has 14 residues. The CDR3 here is CASSIFHTYTEAFF. Here the CDR3 DNA reads TGTGCCAGTAGTATATTTCACACGTACACTGAAGCTTTCTTT.

The rearrangement uses TRBV5-8 and TRBJ2-7; no reliable D call. The CDR3 totals 11 residues. The germline CDR1 and CDR2 sequences are SGHTS and YDEGEE. Between the trimmed V and J ends, which lost 4 bases and 9 bases, there was a span of 11 bases. The CDR3 region has the DNA TGTGCCAGCAGCCCCCTTACGATGCAGTACTTC. Its protein product is CASSPLTMQYF.

The chain carries TRBV7-6 and TRBJ2-7, with no clear D. The CDR3 has 15 amino acids. The V end was cut by 1 base, the J end by 3 bases, with 13 bases between. CDR1 and CDR2 from the germline V gene are SGHVS and FNYEAQ. CDR3 in DNA: TGTGCCAGCAGCTTAGGGGTGACCGCCGTCTACGAGCAGTACTTC. Protein: CASSLGVTAVYEQYF.

This sequence joins TRBV11-2 and TRBJ1-2; D is undetermined. V lost 3 bases, J lost 4 bases, and 9 bases lay in between. CDR1 and CDR2 from the germline V gene are SGHAT and FQNNGV. The CDR3 sequence is 13 residues long. In DNA, the CDR3 is TGTGCCAGCAGCTTTTCTGGGAGCTATGGCTACACCTTC. This sequence encodes CASSFSGSYGYTF.

The V gene is TRBV7-9, the J gene TRBJ2-1, with D tentatively TRBD1 or TRBD2 (5 bases each). This CDR3 is 14 amino acids long. Deletions cut 4 bases from V and 4 bases from J, with 11 bases between. Germline lookup yields CDR1 SEHNR and CDR2 FQNEAQ (reference sequence). The CDR3 DNA is TGTGCCAGCAGCTCCATGGGGGATTACAATGAGCAGTTCTTC. This translates into CASSSMGDYNEQFF.

The chain is built from TRBV9 and TRBJ1-1, with D perhaps matching TRBD1 (5 bases). This CDR3 has 17 residues. The V gene lost 4 bases and the J gene lost 0 bases, with 19 bases spanning the gap. In germline, CDR1 is SGDLS, CDR2 YYNGEE. The CDR3 coding sequence is TGTGCCAGCAGCCCTGGGGGAGAGGGGCGTTTGAACACTGAAGCTTTCTTT. It translates to CASSPGGEGRLNTEAFF.

The rearrangement uses TRBV19 and TRBJ1-2; D call uncertain. Germline lookup yields CDR1 LNHDA and CDR2 SQIVND (reference sequence). With 8 bases removed from V and 8 bases from J, the gap between germline ends came to 12 bases. CDR3 length equals 11 residues. The CDR3 DNA sequence: TGTGCCAGTCGGGGTGGGAACGGCTACACCTTC. Translation: CASRGGNGYTF. The entire variable domain, with the rest obtained from reference TRBV19 and TRBJ1-2, is as follows: DGGITQSPKYLFRKEGQNVTLSCEQNLNHDAMYWYRQDPGQGLRLIYYSQIVNDFQKGDIAEGYSVSREKKESFPLTVTSAQKNPTAFYLCASRGGNGYTFGSGTRLTVV.

The rearrangement uses TRBV5-1 and TRBJ2-1; D is undetermined. V was trimmed by 3 bases and J by 5 bases, leaving 3 bases between them. Germline loops: CDR1 SGHRS, CDR2 YFSETQ. The CDR3 totals 11 residues. CDR3 region: CASSYNNEQFF. CDR3 DNA sequence: TGCGCCAGCAGCTACAACAATGAGCAGTTCTTC.

This chain uses TRBV28 with TRBJ2-1; no definite D call. From germline, CDR1 is MDHEN and CDR2 SYDVKM. Deletions cut 2 bases from V and 5 bases from J, with 13 bases between. The CDR3 is 15 residues long. The CDR3 coding sequence is TGTGCCAGCAGTTTACACGATTCGGCGGACAATGAGCAGTTCTTC. This codes for CASSLHDSADNEQFF.

The chain joins TRBV9 to TRBJ2-7; tentative D call: TRBD2 (6 bases). Trimming took 2 bases from V and 6 from J, leaving 18 bases between them. Germline V gives CDR1 SGDLS, CDR2 YYNGEE. The length of the CDR3 is 15 residues. The CDR3 DNA sequence: TGTGCCAGCAGCGTGGAGGGTGGGGGGTTACGCGAGCAGTACTTC. It encodes CASSVEGGGLREQYF.

The chain combines TRBV11-2 with TRBJ1-2, with 8 bases identical to TRBD1. V lost 5 bases, J lost 0 bases, and 5 bases stayed unmatched. CDR3 length: 15 residues. Looked up from germline, CDR1 is SGHAT and CDR2 is FQNNGV. The CDR3 sequence: CASSLGQGANYGYTF. CDR3 bases: TGTGCCAGCAGCCTCGGACAGGGAGCTAACTATGGCTACACCTTC.

This chain joins TRBV7-8 and TRBJ1-2; 8 bases align to TRBD1. This CDR3 has 13 amino acids. Trimming took 5 bases from V and 8 from J; bases not matched to a gene: 7. CDR1 and CDR2 (germline): SGHVS, FQNEAQ. In DNA form, the CDR3 reads TGTGCCAGCAGCCCGGACAGGGTACAGGGCTACACCTTC. It specifies CASSPDRVQGYTF.

The J gene is TRBJ2-5, the V gene TRBV7-9; maybe TRBD2 (6 bases). This CDR3 is 17 amino acids long. CDR1 SEHNR and CDR2 FQNEAQ come from the germline V gene (reference sequence). Between the trimmed V and J ends, which lost 5 bases and 4 bases, there was a span of 23 bases. The CDR3 here is CASSPPRGGGLGETQYF. The CDR3 DNA sequence: TGTGCCAGCAGCCCACCTCGAGGTGGAGGGCTAGGAGAGACCCAGTACTTC.

The count of this clone is one. The chain couples TRBV5-1 to TRBJ1-1; 9 nucleotides match TRBD1. CDR1 is SGHRS and CDR2 is YFSETQ in the germline V gene. The CDR3 sequence is 13 residues long. Trimming at V came to 5 bases and at J to 4 bases, leaving 3 bases not matched to a gene. The DNA of the CDR3 is TGCGCCAGCAGGCAGACAGGGGGCACTGAAGCTTTCTTT. Amino acid sequence: CASRQTGGTEAFF.

This chain links TRBV7-3 with TRBJ2-7; D may be TRBD2 (6 bases). CDR1 is SGHTA and CDR2 is FQGTGA in the germline V gene. Trimming took off 1 base at V and 2 bases at J, with 9 bases between the two ends. This CDR3 has 14 residues. The CDR3 region has the DNA TGTGCCAGCAGCTTAATGCCGGGGGCCTACGAGCAGTACTTC. As protein: CASSLMPGAYEQYF. Filled out from reference TRBV7-3 and TRBJ2-7, the complete variable domain reads GAGVSQTPSNKVTEKGKYVELRCDPISGHTALYWYRQSLGQGPEFLIYFQGTGAADDSGLPNDRFFAVRPEGSVSTLKIQRTERGDSAVYLCASSLMPGAYEQYFGPGTRLTVT.

A remark on this clone: Since no conserved phenylalanine or tryptophan closes the CDR3, a read error is the likely cause. This chain joins TRBV6-1 and TRBJ1-6; 9 bases are a match to TRBD1. The V gene end was trimmed by 6 bases and the J gene end by 9 bases; junction bases not matched to a gene: 6. The CDR3 loop spans 14 amino acids. CDR1 is MNHNS and CDR2 is SASEGT in the germline V gene. In DNA, the CDR3 is TGTGCCAGCAGCTTGAACAGGGGGCTTTCACCCCTCCACCTT. Protein product: CASSLNRGLSPLHL.

This clone appeared a few times. V and J are TRBV7-6 and TRBJ1-1; tentative D call: TRBD1 (5 bases). With 4 bases removed from V and 4 bases from J, the gap between germline ends came to 13 bases. The CDR3 length is 14 residues. CDR1 and CDR2 (germline): SGHVS, FNYEAQ. The DNA of the CDR3 is TGTGCCAGCAGCTCCGGGACCCAGGGCACTGAAGCTTTCTTT. It specifies CASSSGTQGTEAFF.

V is TRBV6-1 and J is TRBJ2-3; either TRBD1 or TRBD2 may supply D (5 bases each). The V gene's germline CDR1 is MNHNS and CDR2 SASEGT. V lost 6 bases and J 2 bases, leaving 15 bases between the germline ends. CDR3 size: 15 residues. The CDR3 sequence is CASREWGKLTDTQYF. In nucleotides, the CDR3 is TGTGCCAGCAGGGAGTGGGGGAAACTCACAGATACGCAGTATTTT.

The chain links TRBV28 to TRBJ2-2, with TRBD2 as a possible D gene (6 bases). Germline CDR1 and CDR2: MDHEN and SYDVKM. CDR3 size: 13 residues. The V and J ends lost 5 bases and 6 bases respectively, with 10 bases between them. The CDR3 reads CASSPRESGELFF. The CDR3 DNA reads TGTGCCAGCAGTCCCCGGGAGTCCGGGGAGCTGTTTTTT.

The chain recombines TRBV10-2 with TRBJ1-1; D not certain. Between the trimmed V and J ends, which lost 5 bases and 3 bases, there was a span of 7 bases. The CDR3 is made up of 12 amino acids. Germline CDR1 is WSHSY and CDR2 is SAAADI. The CDR3: CASSRMDTEAFF. Written as DNA, the CDR3 is TGCGCCAGCAGTCGAATGGACACTGAAGCTTTCTTT.

V usage is TRBV6-1 and J usage is TRBJ1-4; D is unclear. The CDR3 is made up of 15 amino acids. Trimming removed 2 bases from V and 5 bases from J, with 12 bases in between. CDR1 and CDR2 from the germline V gene are MNHNS and SASEGT. CDR3 sequence reads: CASSEIDAANEKLFF. CDR3 coding DNA: TGTGCCAGCAGTGAAATCGACGCAGCGAATGAAAAACTGTTTTTT.

This chain uses TRBV7-9 with TRBJ2-2; TRBD1 agrees at 9 bases. The CDR3 spans 16 residues. The J segment lost 5 bases and the V segment lost 5 bases, leaving 9 bases of the junction unmatched. Germline CDR1 and CDR2: SEHNR and FQNEAQ (reference sequence). CDR3: CASSAHRGLTTGELFF. The CDR3 DNA reads TGTGCCAGCAGCGCGCACAGGGGGCTTACAACCGGGGAGCTGTTTTTT.

For this clone: At the DNA level, this CDR3 is encoded by other sequences in the same sample as well. The V and J genes are TRBV6-5 and TRBJ1-3; D is unclear. Germline V gene sequence: CDR1 MNHEY, CDR2 SVGAGI. With 5 bases removed from V and 3 bases from J, the gap between germline ends came to 5 bases. The CDR3 contains 12 residues. This CDR3 is CASSPDGNTIYF. DNA of the CDR3: TGTGCCAGCAGTCCGGATGGAAACACCATATATTTT.

A few counts support this clone. This rearrangement joins TRBV6-5 to TRBJ2-7; perhaps TRBD1 as D (6 bases). Germline CDR1 reads MNHEY; CDR2 reads SVGAGI. There are 13 residues in the CDR3. V was cut by 0 bases and J by 6 bases, with 9 bases left in between. The CDR3 coding sequence is TGTGCCAGCAGTTACTCGACAGGAGTCGAGCAGTACTTC. The encoded protein is CASSYSTGVEQYF.

J is TRBJ2-1 and V is TRBV7-9, with 7 bases identical to TRBD2. CDR1 is SEHNR, CDR2 FQNEAQ, per germline (reference sequence). J gave up 7 bases and V 4 bases, and 10 bases lay outside the gene matches. The CDR3 extends over 15 amino acids. Written as DNA, the CDR3 is TGTGCCAGCAGCTCGACTAGCTGGGCGTCAAATGAGCAGTTCTTC. Translating gives CASSSTSWASNEQFF.

The CDR3 loop is CASSQGTGYLETQYF. The CDR3 nucleotides read TGCGCCAGCAGCCAGGGGACAGGGTATTTAGAGACCCAGTACTTC. V gene TRBV4-3 combines with J gene TRBJ2-5; 9 bases map to TRBD1. V lost 3 bases, J lost 4 bases, and 6 bases stayed unmatched. The CDR3 runs to 15 residues. Germline assignment: CDR1 LGHNA and CDR2 YSLEER.